What follows describes a single TCR beta chain. Its matching antigen is unknown. The V end was cut by 4 bases, the J end by 5 bases, with 14 bases between. The germline V gene encodes CDR1 MNHEY and CDR2 SMNVEV (reference sequence). CDR3 length equals 14 residues. Clones were sequenced by immunoSEQ multiplex PCR, and TCRdb holds only the in-frame ones, with some missing. Here the sample spans some 31,000 clones, more than 75% being singletons. This specimen comes from a study of T cells in localized non-small cell lung cancer. Findings and caveats of the study: Sequencing involved a lone tumor region, leaving heterogeneity possible. Appearance in adjacent lung was seen for a median around 58 of the top 100 tumor clones. Maximal T cell clonality occurred in uninvolved adjacent lung, with tumor ranking below it. Patients showing higher blood T cell density tended to see longer overall survival.

This sequence originates from a male donor older than 55 with stage II squamous cell lung carcinoma. The chain uses TRBV27 and TRBJ2-5, with unresolved D. This specimen consisted of peripheral blood, obtained before any cancer treatment. CDR3 sequence: CASSSGSGLETQYF. The CDR3 nucleotides read TGTGCCAGCAGTTCCGGGTCCGGGCTGGAGACCCAGTACTTC.